This TCR beta chain appears in the sequencing data of a study of radiotherapy plus CTLA-4 blockade in lung cancer. Study information: There were objective responses in 15% to 20% of patients, and around 32% had disease control. Notes on the study in general: Reported findings show early blood T cell clone dynamics, with interferon-beta, best predicted response. Blood saw expansion of tumor-derived TCR clones after radiotherapy plus ipilimumab.

Between the trimmed V and J ends, which lost 4 bases and 3 bases, there was a span of 20 bases. The CDR3 length is 16 residues. CDR1 is SGDLS and CDR2 is YYNGEE in the germline V gene. Data came from immunoSEQ multiplex PCR; TCRdb stores just in-frame clones and leaves some out. The data show 40,000 to 50,000 clones, approximately 85% seen once. The study treated chemo-refractory metastatic non-small-cell lung cancer patients with focal radiation plus ipilimumab CTLA-4 blockade. With respect to this clone: Its antigen remains unknown.

The chain combines TRBV9 with TRBJ2-7, with D perhaps TRBD1 (6 bases). The clonotype originates from a human donor with non-small cell lung cancer who had stable disease on radiotherapy plus ipilimumab. Specimen: peripheral blood, collected from a patient treated with radiotherapy plus ipilimumab. The CDR3 sequence is CASSPYRDPVHYEQYF. The CDR3 DNA reads TGTGCCAGCAGCCCATACAGGGACCCTGTACACTACGAGCAGTACTTC.